The present TCR beta chain was sequenced within a study of lymphopenia after photon versus proton radiotherapy. General study results and limits: Oligoclonal CD8+ Temra expansion after nadir drove photon patients' diversity drop. Authors raise, but do not show, better survival with proton therapy. Proton therapy kept repertoires fairly stable, unlike photons, which gained effector/memory cells.

This clone was seen once. Antigen unknown. The V gene lost 0 bases and the J gene lost 3 bases, with 11 bases spanning the gap. The CDR3 is 15 residues long. Germline values: CDR1 LNHNV, CDR2 YYDKDF (reference sequence). Assay used: immunoSEQ multiplex PCR; TCRdb lists only in-frame clones, some missing. The repertoire holds 65,000 to 75,000 clones, with around 87% as singletons. The V and J genes are TRBV15 and TRBJ1-1; D ambiguous. The clonotype was recovered from a man older than 75 with esophageal cancer. Here the sequenced sample was peripheral blood, taken from a patient treated with proton-based radiotherapy. The CDR3 coding sequence is TGTGCCACCAGCAGAGATGGGCTTCCAGACACTGAAGCTTTCTTT. Amino acids: CATSRDGLPDTEAFF.